The entry that follows covers one T cell receptor (beta chain) sequence. Its target is unknown. Sorting with CD45RO/CCR7/CD25/CD127/CD95/CD27 yielded naive, central memory, regulatory and stem-like memory CD4+ cells. This CDR3 has 15 residues. The V and J ends lost 2 bases and 7 bases respectively, with 18 bases between them. CDR1 SEHNR and CDR2 FQNEAQ come from the germline V gene (reference sequence). Every bit of the isolated RNA underwent reverse transcription, so sequencing read expressed TCRB transcripts. Repertoires were generated with immunoSEQ multiplex PCR, while TCRdb's copy carries only in-frame clones and drops some. The table has around 340,000 clones, roughly a fifth seen once. The sample comes from a study of beta chain features in type 1 diabetes. On the study more broadly: Patient and healthy donor groups were alike in age, gender and cell yields. Roughly 98 million sorted cells were examined across all samples.

General study points: A pattern of fewer insertions and more deletions at VDJ junctions was seen in type 1 diabetes patients.

The sample consisted of naive CD4+ T cells from blood. The chain has TRBV7-9 and TRBJ2-7; tentative D call: TRBD1 (5 bases). The origin of this receptor is a woman aged 18-29 years in good health. The CDR3 DNA is TGTGCCAGCAGCTTAAGGGCAGGGTCCCTTATGGAGCAGTACTTC. This gives the protein CASSLRAGSLMEQYF.